This TCR beta chain was recovered during a study of blood T cell repertoires in COVID-19. As for the study in general: Samples of COVID-19 (acute and convalescent) were obtained from the United States, Italy and Spain. Sample material is recorded as cDNA or gDNA derived from T cells, B-cell-depleted T cells, or PBMCs.

The germline gives CDR1 MDHEN, CDR2 SYDVKM. This CDR3 has 16 amino acids. Between the trimmed V and J ends, which lost 3 bases and 0 bases, there was a span of 11 bases. Measured with immunoSEQ multiplex PCR; TCRdb has only the in-frame clones, and not every one. The table shows about 250,000 clones, with 86% occurring only once. The sequenced sample consisted of peripheral blood. The sequence was obtained from a woman aged 25 to 39 with active or convalescent COVID-19. The gene calls are TRBV28 and TRBJ1-4, with D tentatively TRBD1 (6 bases). This CDR3 reads CASSFWDITTNEKLFF. In DNA, the CDR3 is TGTGCCAGCAGTTTTTGGGACATTACAACTAATGAAAAACTGTTTTTT.